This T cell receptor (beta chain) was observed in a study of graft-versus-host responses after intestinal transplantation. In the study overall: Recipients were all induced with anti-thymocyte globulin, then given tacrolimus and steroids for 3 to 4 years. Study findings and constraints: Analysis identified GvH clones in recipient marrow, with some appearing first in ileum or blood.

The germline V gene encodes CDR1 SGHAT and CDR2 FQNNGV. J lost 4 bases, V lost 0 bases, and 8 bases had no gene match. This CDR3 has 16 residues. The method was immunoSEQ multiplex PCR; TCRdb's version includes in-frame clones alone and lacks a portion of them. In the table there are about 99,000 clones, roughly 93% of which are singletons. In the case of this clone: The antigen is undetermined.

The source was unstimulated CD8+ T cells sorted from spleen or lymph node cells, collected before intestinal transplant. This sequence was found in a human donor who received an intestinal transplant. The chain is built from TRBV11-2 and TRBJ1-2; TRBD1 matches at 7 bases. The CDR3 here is CASSLDPTGDLYGYTF. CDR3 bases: TGTGCCAGCAGCTTAGATCCCACAGGGGACCTCTATGGCTACACCTTC.